The rows below give T cell receptor beta chains drawn from one sample of a study of blood T cells in healthy people across ages. MiXCR was run by TCRdb on the 5' RACE reads, yielding one entry per CDR3 protein. The sample yields nearly 1 million distinct CDR3 sequences, roughly 51% seen once. The sequencing input was blood. Receptor source: a woman aged 55 to 70 in good health. The CDR3 runs from the conserved cysteine through the conserved F or W. Size is stated for part of the rows, as once, few or many counts, or as a class when the clone is expanded.

TRBJ2-7 TRBV7-2 few CASSPGTGTNYEQYF
TRBJ2-3 TRBV10-3 . CAIRGTGSYTDTQYF
TRBJ2-1 TRBV20-1 . CSASLRAYNEQFF
TRBJ2-5 TRBV4-2 . CASSQTGVGEQYF
TRBJ2-7 TRBV29-1 . CSTSRDRGYEQYF
TRBJ2-1 TRBV9 few CASSVDLWEREQFF
. TRBV3-1 . CASSQVGTRVYNEQYF
TRBJ2-2 TRBV9 . CASTTLAGGTGELFF
TRBJ2-5 TRBV27 . CASSLMARNRGRETQYF
TRBJ2-7 TRBV11-1 . CASSHPGLAGRAYEQYF
TRBJ2-3 TRBV11-2 . CASSFGGPGTQYF
TRBJ2-1 TRBV20-1 many CSAVKGTSYNEQFF
TRBJ2-3 TRBV5-1 . CASSLQATGLDTQYF
TRBJ1-3 TRBV13 . CATQGAGRFGNTIYF
TRBJ2-6 TRBV12-3/TRBV12-4 . CASSPSATSVANVLTF
TRBJ2-3 TRBV2 . CASSEVGVRDTQYF
TRBJ1-2 TRBV29-1 few CSVARGGHYGYTF
TRBJ1-2 TRBV28 . CASSLLFRRLNYGYTF
TRBJ2-7 TRBV27 . CASSLKAGAHYEQYF
TRBJ2-2 TRBV11-2 . CASSLTGRENTGELFF
TRBJ1-4 TRBV3-1 . CASSQAGQNIAYEKLFF
TRBJ1-2 TRBV4-1 once CASSPTEPNYGYTF
TRBJ1-2 TRBV27 few CASSSTGVGYTF
TRBJ2-7 TRBV20-1 . CSASPFRDRVSYEQYF
TRBJ2-1 TRBV6-2/TRBV6-3 once CASRTGSLAGEGNEQFF
TRBJ2-1 TRBV4-2 . CASSQGRQASEQFF
TRBJ2-1 TRBV12-3/TRBV12-4 . CASSFQLAGGEQFF
TRBJ1-6 TRBV21-1 . CASSNDRGAPLHF
. TRBV20-1 once CSATIGPRRPYSGVGYEQYF